This TCR beta chain was found in a study of cytomegalovirus exposure and HLA in healthy donors. Whole-study findings and limits: Rarity held for most TCR sequences, but there were some public TCRs that occurred in many donors.

Only a few counts were recorded for this clone. Its cognate antigen is unknown. Donors in the study were healthy people who gave bone marrow. PCR used 60 Vbeta primers and 13 Jbeta primers. Clones were sequenced by immunoSEQ multiplex PCR, and TCRdb holds only the in-frame ones, with some missing. This sample carries some 140,000 clones, roughly 9.6% of them seen once, and the ten largest clones take about 6.7%. CDR1 is SGHTS, CDR2 YDEGEE, per germline. The CDR3 covers 15 residues. With 0 bases removed from V and 5 bases from J, the gap between germline ends came to 14 bases. The sample consisted of PBMCs. The TCR was taken from a woman between 40 and 50 years old in good health and CMV-seropositive. This chain connects TRBV5-8 to TRBJ1-2, with D possibly TRBD1 on 6 matching bases. CDR3 region: CASSLVTGLAYGYTF. DNA of the CDR3: TGTGCCAGCAGCTTGGTTACAGGGCTTGCGTATGGCTACACCTTC.